This paragraph reports one T cell receptor (beta chain). Original handling: Counts of nucleated cells, estimated from reference gene primer amplification, were obtained. The assay was immunoSEQ multiplex PCR, and TCRdb's table has in-frame clones only and misses some. That table furnishes V, J and clone size, whereas the DNA furnished D and trimming. The data show about 71,000 clones, about four fifths seen once. CDR1 and CDR2 from the germline V gene are ENHRY and SYGVKD. The CDR3 extends over 13 amino acids. V was pared by 9 bases and J by 1 base, with 2 bases of the junction left unmatched. The data belong to a study of blood T cell repertoires in COVID-19. Study context: Some COVID-19 samples were acute and others convalescent; all came from the United States, Italy and Spain. T cells, B-cell-depleted T cells, or PBMCs supplied cDNA or gDNA.

This chain links TRBV10-3 with TRBJ2-7; 11 positions match TRBD2. Sequencing input: peripheral blood. This TCR came from a woman older than 75 with acute or convalescent COVID-19. Written as DNA, the CDR3 is TGTGCCATGGCTAGCGGGAGGTCCTACGAGCAGTACTTC. Translated: CAMASGRSYEQYF.